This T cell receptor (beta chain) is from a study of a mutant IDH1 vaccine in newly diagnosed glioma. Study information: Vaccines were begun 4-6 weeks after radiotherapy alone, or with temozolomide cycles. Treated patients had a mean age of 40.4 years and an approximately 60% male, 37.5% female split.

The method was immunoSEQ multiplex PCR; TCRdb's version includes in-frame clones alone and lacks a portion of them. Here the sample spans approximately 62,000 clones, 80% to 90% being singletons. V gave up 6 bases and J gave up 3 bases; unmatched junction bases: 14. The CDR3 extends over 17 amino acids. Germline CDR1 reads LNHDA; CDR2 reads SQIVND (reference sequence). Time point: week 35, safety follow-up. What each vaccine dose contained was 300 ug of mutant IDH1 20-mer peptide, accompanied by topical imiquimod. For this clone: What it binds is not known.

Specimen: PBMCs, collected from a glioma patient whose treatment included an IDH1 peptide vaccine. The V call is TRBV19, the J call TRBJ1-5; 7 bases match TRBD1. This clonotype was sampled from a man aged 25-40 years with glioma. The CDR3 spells CASSPRRDSGFNQPQHF. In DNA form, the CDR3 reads TGTGCCAGTAGCCCCCGCCGGGACAGCGGCTTCAATCAGCCCCAGCATTTT.